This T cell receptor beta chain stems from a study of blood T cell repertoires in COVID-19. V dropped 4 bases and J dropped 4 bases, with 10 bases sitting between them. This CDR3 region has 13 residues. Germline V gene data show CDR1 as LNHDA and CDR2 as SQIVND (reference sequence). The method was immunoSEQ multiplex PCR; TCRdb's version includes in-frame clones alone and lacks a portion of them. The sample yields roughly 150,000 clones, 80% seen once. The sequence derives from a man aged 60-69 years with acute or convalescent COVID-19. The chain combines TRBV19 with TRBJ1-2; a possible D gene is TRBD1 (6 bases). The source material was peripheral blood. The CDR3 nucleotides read TGTGCCAGTAGTAGCGGACAGTTCTATGGCTACACCTTC. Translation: CASSSGQFYGYTF.